What follows is one TCR beta chain and its context. The data derive from a study of T cell responses to AZD1222 COVID-19 vaccine. CDR3 length equals 17 residues. Looked up from germline, CDR1 is LGHNA and CDR2 is YSLEER. V was clipped by 0 bases and J by 1 base, with 13 bases between them. Clones were sequenced by immunoSEQ multiplex PCR, and TCRdb holds only the in-frame ones, with some missing. The sample has about 160,000 clones, 90% to 95% seen once. The sequenced sample was peripheral blood, obtained 28 days after the second AZD1222 dose. This clonotype originated in an adult who received the AZD1222 COVID-19 vaccine. The gene calls are TRBV4-3 and TRBJ1-3; D is perhaps TRBD1 (5 bases). This CDR3 is CASSQDTRGASGNTIYF. The CDR3 bases are TGCGCCAGCAGCCAAGATACGAGGGGCGCGTCTGGAAACACCATATATTTT.